The entry below describes one T cell receptor beta chain. As yet, its antigen is unknown. Sequencing was performed with immunoSEQ multiplex PCR; in TCRdb, only in-frame clones are kept and a portion is missing. The table lists 230,000 or so clones, 65% to 70% of them singletons. These data come from a study of shared clonotypes between healthy human individuals. Findings and caveats of the study: Naive subsets generally exceeded memory subsets in estimated richness.

Trimming took 6 bases from V and 4 from J; bases not matched to a gene: 10. This CDR3 region has 15 residues. Germline V CDR1 and CDR2: MDHEN, SYDVKM. V usage is TRBV28 and J usage is TRBJ1-2; TRBD1 agrees at 8 bases. The sequence derives from a man in his thirties or forties in good health. Source material: memory CD4+ T cells sorted from blood. Subset reported: CD45RA-negative fraction. CDR3 nucleotide sequence: TGTGCCAGCAGCCGGACAGGGTCTTTTGGCTATGGCTACACCTTC. Protein: CASSRTGSFGYGYTF.